This T cell receptor (beta chain) was retrieved from a study of CD8 T cells in ankylosing spondylitis (dated by TCRdb to 2017 to 2019). Broadly, across the study: The study set out to find disease-linked TCR variants by profiling T cell receptor beta repertoires in ankylosing spondylitis patients and healthy donors. In total, the full study cohort was made up of nearly 110 healthy donors and 25 ankylosing spondylitis patients. Peripheral blood samples were taken, and synovial fluid was additionally collected from ankylosing spondylitis patients.

Sequencing instrument: Illumina HiSeq 2500. Quantitative 5'-RACE with molecular barcodes was the method used to prepare the TCR beta libraries. The original methods were these. Disease-linked TCR variants were identified with a new computational method built on a probabilistic model of VDJ rearrangement. TCRdb handled the public reads itself, with Q25 trimming in fastp and clone calling in MiXCR, and kept productive beta chains. Rows are unified per CDR3 protein, each entry keeping the most common DNA and genes. The V and J calls follow TCRdb's processing rather than the paper's. The sample contains over 600,000 distinct CDR3 sequences, around 20% of them found a single time. The ten largest clonotypes hold around 20% of the sample. Worth noting for this clonotype: No cognate antigen has been identified for it. There are no base qualities to consult, and no much larger clone falls within one base.

Broader findings and caveats from the paper: A TCR beta motif of about eight highly homologous amino acid variants appeared characteristic of blood from ankylosing spondylitis patients. The disease-linked clones had a CD8+ phenotype and were found at relatively low frequencies in peripheral blood. Some of the motif variants had been reported before in the synovial fluid and blood of reactive arthritis patients, a finding that suggests common disease-initiation mechanisms. Significant enrichment of the disease-linked clones was reported in matched synovial fluid samples from ankylosing spondylitis patients.

Reading from cysteine to phenylalanine, the CDR3 counts 13 amino acids. Just CDR3 DNA is preserved here, 39 bases in frame from base 1. V sheds 6 bases and J sheds 1 base, leaving 10 bases between their ends. CDR1 is given as SGHRS and CDR2 as YFSETQ, both from the germline V gene. This sequence was found in a male donor with ankylosing spondylitis. The sample taken for sequencing was blood, either unsorted or a sorted T cell fraction (not recorded which). The chain was built from TRBV5-1 and TRBJ1-1, with a tentative D gene TRBD1 over 6 matching bases. The CDR3 protein: CASTWTENTEAFF. The DNA reads as follows: TGCGCCAGCACTTGGACAGAGAACACTGAAGCTTTCTTT.